What follows are 21 T cell receptor beta chains derived from one specimen sequenced in a study of blood T cell repertoires in COVID-19. Generated by immunoSEQ multiplex PCR, the TCRdb table keeps only in-frame clones and is missing some. Of over 250,000 clones listed, 80% to 90% are singletons. The sample was peripheral blood. The receptors derive from a woman aged 50 to 60 who had recovered from COVID-19.

The chain is built from TRBV24-1 and TRBJ2-1; 10 bases are shared with TRBD2. This CDR3 contains 16 residues. The germline CDR1 and CDR2 sequences are KGHDR and SFDVKD. V trimming: 1 base; J trimming: 7 bases; junction bases outside the gene matches: 6. The CDR3 nucleotides are TGTGCCACCAGTGATTTCCGAGCGGGAGGGGGGAATGAGCAGTTCTTC. It codes for CATSDFRAGGGNEQFF.

This clone was seen a single time. V is TRBV6-5 and J is TRBJ2-7; a weak D match, TRBD1 (6 bases). Germline V gives CDR1 MNHEY, CDR2 SVGAGI. This CDR3 has 15 residues. Trimming removed 3 bases from V and 4 bases from J, with 16 bases in between. CDR3 bases: TGTGCCAGCAGTTATAGCGCCCAGGGGTTGTACGAGCAGTACTTC. Encoded protein: CASSYSAQGLYEQYF.

The V gene is TRBV28, the J gene TRBJ2-7; a possible D gene is TRBD1 (6 bases). The V gene's germline CDR1 is MDHEN and CDR2 SYDVKM. Trimming stripped 3 bases from V and 2 bases from J, with 17 bases between. This CDR3 is built from 16 residues. The CDR3 region is CASSFWGVGQTYEQYF. The CDR3, as DNA: TGTGCCAGCAGTTTTTGGGGCGTCGGACAGACCTACGAGCAGTACTTC.

V usage is TRBV4-3 and J usage is TRBJ2-7, with TRBD2 identical over 12 bases. Germline V gene sequence: CDR1 LGHNA, CDR2 YSLEER. This CDR3 spans 15 amino acids. With 5 bases clipped from V and 1 base from J, the junction kept 3 bases outside the gene matches. CDR3 sequence (DNA): TGCGCCAGCAGCTATCTAGCGGGAGGGTCCTACGAGCAGTACTTC. Protein: CASSYLAGGSYEQYF.

V usage is TRBV19 and J usage is TRBJ2-3, with D maybe TRBD1 (6 bases). The CDR3 is 12 residues long. From germline, CDR1 is LNHDA and CDR2 SQIVND (reference sequence). Trimming shortened V by 6 bases and J by 4 bases, and 8 bases separated the two germline ends. The DNA of the CDR3 is TGTGCCAGTAGCAAGGGGGCAGATACGCAGTATTTT. Amino acid sequence: CASSKGADTQYF. Variable domain in full (rest from reference TRBV19 and TRBJ2-3): DGGITQSPKYLFRKEGQNVTLSCEQNLNHDAMYWYRQDPGQGLRLIYYSQIVNDFQKGDIAEGYSVSREKKESFPLTVTSAQKNPTAFYLCASSKGADTQYFGPGTRLTVL.

The rearrangement joins TRBV21-1 to TRBJ2-3; the table's D gene call, TRBD1, was not cross checked with the DNA. TRBV21-1 is labeled a pseudogene. There are 18 residues in the CDR3. The CDR3, as DNA: TGTGCCAGCAGCACCTTAGGGGGACAGGGGCAAGTTGCAGATACGCAGTATTTT. Amino acid sequence: CASSTLGGQGQVADTQYF.

The CDR3 DNA is TGTGCCAGCAGCAGGGGGACAAAGGAGACCCAGTACTTC. Protein sequence: CASSRGTKETQYF. The chain recombines TRBV7-2 with TRBJ2-5; D may be TRBD1 (6 bases). Trimming left V 5 bases short and J 5 bases short, with 12 bases between. CDR1 and CDR2 (germline): SGHTA, FQGNSA. The CDR3 has 13 residues.

The genes are TRBV7-9 and TRBJ2-5; no firm D call. CDR1 and CDR2 (germline): SEHNR, FQNEAQ (reference sequence). This CDR3 region has 13 residues. Trimming left V 3 bases short and J 5 bases short, with 10 bases between. The chain's CDR3 is CASSFREWETQYF. As DNA, the CDR3 is TGTGCCAGCAGCTTTAGAGAGTGGGAGACCCAGTACTTC.

The J gene is TRBJ1-2, the V gene TRBV12-3 or TRBV12-4, with D possibly matching TRBD1 (6 bases). CDR3 length: 13 residues. Trimming removed 6 bases from V and 2 bases from J, with 10 bases in between. Written as DNA, the CDR3 is TGTGCCAGCAGGCCGACAGGCAACTATGGCTACACCTTC. It is translated as CASRPTGNYGYTF.

The genes are TRBV10-3 and TRBJ1-1; D unclear. V was clipped by 10 bases and J by 0 bases, with 6 bases between them. This CDR3 is 11 amino acids long. Germline CDR1 and CDR2: ENHRY and SYGVKD. CDR3 sequence reads: CATTMNTEAFF. CDR3 nucleotide sequence: TGTGCCACCACTATGAACACTGAAGCTTTCTTT.

The V gene is TRBV18, the J gene TRBJ2-5; a possible D gene is TRBD2 (5 bases). The CDR3 extends over 14 amino acids. V lost 3 bases to trimming and J lost 5 bases, with 13 bases between them. Germline V gives CDR1 KGHSH, CDR2 LQKENI. CDR3 nucleotide sequence: TGTGCCAGCTCACCTCAGGTACCGGGGGAGACCCAGTACTTC. It yields the protein CASSPQVPGETQYF.

The chain carries TRBV7-2 and TRBJ1-4; D remains unclear. The germline gives CDR1 SGHTA, CDR2 FQGNSA. The V end lost 2 bases, the J end lost 7 bases, and 11 bases lay between the germline ends. There are 14 residues in the CDR3. CDR3: CASSLYALTEKLFF. DNA of the CDR3: TGTGCCAGCAGCTTATACGCGTTAACTGAAAAACTGTTTTTT.

This chain joins TRBV27 and TRBJ2-7; TRBD1 matches at 9 bases. CDR1 is MNHEY, CDR2 SMNVEV, per germline (reference sequence). The CDR3 is made up of 17 amino acids. The trim removed 6 bases at V and 4 bases at J, leaving 16 bases unmatched. The CDR3 loop is CASRGTTIGQGRYEQYF. The CDR3 DNA follows: TGTGCCAGCAGAGGGACGACTATTGGACAGGGGAGATACGAGCAGTACTTC.

This sequence joins TRBV9 and TRBJ1-4; the D gene is possibly TRBD1 (5 bases). In germline, CDR1 is SGDLS, CDR2 YYNGEE. Between the trimmed V and J ends, which lost 0 bases and 8 bases, there was a span of 8 bases. The CDR3 runs to 13 residues. CDR3 coding DNA: TGTGCCAGCAGCGTAGGGGGGGAGGAAAAACTGTTTTTT. It specifies CASSVGGEEKLFF.

The V call is TRBV5-4, the J call TRBJ1-2, with D perhaps matching TRBD1 (5 bases). V shed 0 bases and J shed 8 bases, with 17 bases lying between them. CDR1 and CDR2 from the germline V gene are SGHNT and YYREEE (reference sequence). The CDR3 totals 15 residues. This CDR3 reads CASSLEQGVGMGYTF. DNA for the CDR3: TGTGCCAGCAGCTTGGAGCAGGGCGTTGGGATGGGCTACACCTTC.

This clone was seen a handful of times. The chain employs TRBV5-1 and TRBJ2-3; 9 nucleotides align to TRBD2. CDR3 length equals 16 residues. CDR1 and CDR2 (germline): SGHRS, YFSETQ. The V and J ends lost 5 bases and 3 bases, in that order; junction bases with no gene match: 10. CDR3 sequence: CASRSGIAGETDTQYF. The CDR3 DNA reads as TGCGCCAGCAGGTCAGGGATAGCGGGAGAAACAGATACGCAGTATTTT. The variable domain in full, with the rest retrieved from reference TRBV5-1 and TRBJ2-3, is KAGVTQTPRYLIKTRGQQVTLSCSPISGHRSVSWYQQTPGQGLQFLFEYFSETQRNKGNFPGRFSGRQFSNSRSEMNVSTLELGDSALYLCASRSGIAGETDTQYFGPGTRLTVL.

The chain recombines TRBV5-1 with TRBJ2-1; 8 bases align to TRBD2. The junction had 4 bases not matched to a gene; V was cut back by 2 bases and J by 0 bases. Germline lookup yields CDR1 SGHRS and CDR2 YFSETQ. The CDR3 extends over 16 amino acids. The CDR3 region has the DNA TGCGCCAGCAGCTTTACTAGCGGCAGCTCCTACAATGAGCAGTTCTTC. This sequence encodes CASSFTSGSSYNEQFF.

The J gene is TRBJ2-1, the V gene TRBV7-7, with 8 bases identical to TRBD1. CDR3 length equals 16 residues. V was pared by 5 bases and J by 5 bases, with 11 bases of the junction left unmatched. Germline V gives CDR1 SSHAT, CDR2 FNYEAQ (reference sequence). CDR3 sequence (DNA): TGTGCCAGCAGCCTAAAGGGGGAGACAGGGGACAATGAGCAGTTCTTC. Amino acid sequence: CASSLKGETGDNEQFF.

The chain combines TRBV6-6 with TRBJ1-4, with TRBD1 matching 8 bases. CDR3 size: 15 residues. V trimming: 6 bases; J trimming: 7 bases; junction bases outside the gene matches: 10. From germline, CDR1 is MNHNY and CDR2 SVGAGI (reference sequence). DNA for the CDR3: TGTGCCAGCAGCGAACAGGGGGACGGTGGTGAAAAACTGTTTTTT. This translates into CASSEQGDGGEKLFF.

V gene TRBV7-8 combines with J gene TRBJ1-1; D ambiguous. CDR1 is SGHVS and CDR2 is FQNEAQ in the germline V gene. The CDR3 spans 13 residues. Trimming removed 5 bases at V and 6 bases at J, with 13 bases between. CDR3 bases: TGTGCCAGCAGCCCCCGTGCGTGGTCTGAAGCTTTCTTT. Translation: CASSPRAWSEAFF.

CDR3 in amino acids: CASSQGDYGGVEQYF. The CDR3, as DNA: TGCGCCAGCAGCCAAGGGGACTATGGGGGGGTCGAGCAGTACTTC. V gene TRBV4-3 combines with J gene TRBJ2-7, with 7 nucleotides matching TRBD2. The junction had 9 bases not matched to a gene; V was cut back by 1 base and J by 6 bases. The CDR3 loop spans 15 amino acids. Germline assignment: CDR1 LGHNA and CDR2 YSLEER.